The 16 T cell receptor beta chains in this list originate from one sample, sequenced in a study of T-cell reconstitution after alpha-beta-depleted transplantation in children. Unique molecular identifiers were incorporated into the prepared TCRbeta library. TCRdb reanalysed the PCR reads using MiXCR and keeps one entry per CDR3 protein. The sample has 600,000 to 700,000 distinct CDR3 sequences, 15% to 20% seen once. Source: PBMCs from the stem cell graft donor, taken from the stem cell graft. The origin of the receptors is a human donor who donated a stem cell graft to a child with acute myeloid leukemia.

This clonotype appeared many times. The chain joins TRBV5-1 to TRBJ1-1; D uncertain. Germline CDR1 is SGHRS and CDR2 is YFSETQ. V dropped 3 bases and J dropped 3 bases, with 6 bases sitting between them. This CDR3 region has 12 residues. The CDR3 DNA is TGCGCCAGCAGCTCAGTTGACACTGAAGCTTTCTTT. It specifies CASSSVDTEAFF.

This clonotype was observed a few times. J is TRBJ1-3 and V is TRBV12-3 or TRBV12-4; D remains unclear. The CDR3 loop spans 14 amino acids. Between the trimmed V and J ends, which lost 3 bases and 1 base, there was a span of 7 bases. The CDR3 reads CASSFRNSGNTIYF. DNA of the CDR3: TGTGCCAGCAGTTTTCGGAATTCTGGAAACACCATATATTTT.

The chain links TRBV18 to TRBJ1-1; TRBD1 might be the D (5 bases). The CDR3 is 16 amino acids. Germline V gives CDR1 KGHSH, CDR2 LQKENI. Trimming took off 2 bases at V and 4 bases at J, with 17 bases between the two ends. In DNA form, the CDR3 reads TGTGCCAGCTCACCAGGAGCGTCAGGGTGGAGCACTGAAGCTTTCTTT. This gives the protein CASSPGASGWSTEAFF.

This chain's CDR3 is CASTGAVSTDTQYF. The CDR3, as DNA: TGTGCCAGCACAGGGGCCGTTAGTACAGATACGCAGTATTTT. The V and J genes are TRBV2 and TRBJ2-3; D possibly corresponds to TRBD1 (6 bases). Trimming shortened V by 7 bases and J by 3 bases, and 14 bases separated the two germline ends. The CDR3 contains 14 residues. CDR1 and CDR2 from the germline V gene are SNHLY and FYNNEI.

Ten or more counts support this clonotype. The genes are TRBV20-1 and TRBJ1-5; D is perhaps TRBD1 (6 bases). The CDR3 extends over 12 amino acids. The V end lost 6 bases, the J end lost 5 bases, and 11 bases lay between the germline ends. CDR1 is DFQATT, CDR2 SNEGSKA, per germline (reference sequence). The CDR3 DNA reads TGCAGTGCGACAGGAGCTGATCAGCCCCAGCATTTT. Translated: CSATGADQPQHF.

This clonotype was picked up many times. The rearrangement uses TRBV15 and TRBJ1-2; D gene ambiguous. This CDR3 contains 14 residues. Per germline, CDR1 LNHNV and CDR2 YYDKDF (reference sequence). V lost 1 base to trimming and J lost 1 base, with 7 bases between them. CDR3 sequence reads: CATSRVELNYGYTF. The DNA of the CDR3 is TGTGCCACCAGCAGAGTTGAGCTTAACTATGGCTACACCTTC.

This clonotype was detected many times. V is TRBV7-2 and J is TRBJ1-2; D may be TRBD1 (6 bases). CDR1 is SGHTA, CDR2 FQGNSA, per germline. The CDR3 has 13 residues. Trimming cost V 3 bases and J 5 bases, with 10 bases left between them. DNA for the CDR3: TGTGCCAGCAGCTTGGGGGCGACGTATGGCTACACCTTC. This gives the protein CASSLGATYGYTF.

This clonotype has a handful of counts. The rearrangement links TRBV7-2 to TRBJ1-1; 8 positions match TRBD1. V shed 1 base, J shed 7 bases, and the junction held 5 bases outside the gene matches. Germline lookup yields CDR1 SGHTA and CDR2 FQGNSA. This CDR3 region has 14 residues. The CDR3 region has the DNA TGTGCCAGCAGCTTAGGGAGGGGGACAGGTGAAGCTTTCTTT. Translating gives CASSLGRGTGEAFF.

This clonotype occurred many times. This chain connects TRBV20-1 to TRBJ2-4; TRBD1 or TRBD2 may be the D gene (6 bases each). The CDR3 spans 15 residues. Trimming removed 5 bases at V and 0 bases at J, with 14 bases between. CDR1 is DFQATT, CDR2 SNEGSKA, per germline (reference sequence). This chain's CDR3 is CSAEGGALAKNIQYF. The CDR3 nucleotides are TGCAGTGCTGAGGGGGGTGCACTAGCCAAAAACATTCAGTACTTC.

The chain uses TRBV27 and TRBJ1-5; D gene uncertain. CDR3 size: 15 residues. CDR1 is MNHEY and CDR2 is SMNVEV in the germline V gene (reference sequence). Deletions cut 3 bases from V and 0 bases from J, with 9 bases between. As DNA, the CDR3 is TGTGCCAGCAGTTTTAGCGCGTATAGCAATCAGCCCCAGCATTTT. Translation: CASSFSAYSNQPQHF.

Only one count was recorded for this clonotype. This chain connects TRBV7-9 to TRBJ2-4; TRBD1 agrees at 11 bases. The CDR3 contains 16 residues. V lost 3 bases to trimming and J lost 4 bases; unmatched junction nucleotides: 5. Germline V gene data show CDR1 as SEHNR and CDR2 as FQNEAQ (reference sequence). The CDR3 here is CASSLAGTGGKNIQYF. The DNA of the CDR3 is TGTGCCAGCAGCTTGGCAGGGACAGGGGGTAAAAACATTCAGTACTTC.

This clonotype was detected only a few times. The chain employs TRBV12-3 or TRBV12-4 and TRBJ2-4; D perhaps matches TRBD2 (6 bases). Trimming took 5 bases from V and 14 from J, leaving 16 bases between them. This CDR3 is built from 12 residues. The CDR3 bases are TGTGCCAGCAGTGGGGGACTTGCGACCAAGTACTTC. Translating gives CASSGGLATKYF.

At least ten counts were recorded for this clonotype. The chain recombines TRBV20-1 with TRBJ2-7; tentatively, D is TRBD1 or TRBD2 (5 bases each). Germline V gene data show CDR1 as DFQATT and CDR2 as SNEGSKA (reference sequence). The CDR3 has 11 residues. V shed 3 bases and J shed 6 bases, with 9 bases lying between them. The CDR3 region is CSASRGGEQYF. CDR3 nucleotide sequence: TGCAGTGCTAGTCGTGGGGGCGAGCAGTACTTC.

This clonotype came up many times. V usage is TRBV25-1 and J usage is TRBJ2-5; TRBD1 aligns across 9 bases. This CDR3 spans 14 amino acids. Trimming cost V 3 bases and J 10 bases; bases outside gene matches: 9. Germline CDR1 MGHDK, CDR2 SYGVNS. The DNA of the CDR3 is TGTGCCAGCAGTGAGACAGGGGGGTCTCGGGACCAGTACTTC. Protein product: CASSETGGSRDQYF.

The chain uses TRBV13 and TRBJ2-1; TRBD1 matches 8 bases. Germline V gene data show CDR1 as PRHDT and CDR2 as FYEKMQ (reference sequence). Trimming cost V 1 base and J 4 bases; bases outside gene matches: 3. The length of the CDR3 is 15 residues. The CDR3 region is CASSLEGTGYNEQFF. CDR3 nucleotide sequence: TGTGCCAGCAGCTTAGAGGGGACAGGATACAATGAGCAGTTCTTC. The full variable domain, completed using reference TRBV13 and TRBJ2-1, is AAGVIQSPRHLIKEKRETATLKCYPIPRHDTVYWYQQGPGQDPQFLISFYEKMQSDKGSIPDRFSAQQFSDYHSELNMSSLELGDSALYFCASSLEGTGYNEQFFGPGTRLTVL.

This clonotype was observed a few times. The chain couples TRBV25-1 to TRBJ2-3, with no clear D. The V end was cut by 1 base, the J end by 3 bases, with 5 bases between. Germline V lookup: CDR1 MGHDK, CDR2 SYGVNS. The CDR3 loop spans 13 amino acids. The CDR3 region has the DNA TGTGCCAGCAGTGAATTGAGAACAGATACGCAGTATTTT. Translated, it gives CASSELRTDTQYF.